This is a list of T cell receptor beta chains from one sample in a study of blood T cell repertoires in COVID-19. The repertoire was sequenced with immunoSEQ multiplex PCR; TCRdb's copy has only in-frame clones and lacks some. This table holds over 65,000 clones, around 90% found once. The sample consisted of peripheral blood. The receptors shown here come from a woman older than 75 with acute or convalescent COVID-19. Each CDR3 is given with its conserved first and last residue. The D gene is left open where the match is weak. Only part of the rows carry a size: once, few, many, or a class if the clone is expanded.

d_gene,abundance,j_gene,len,v_gene,CDR3aa,CDR3nt
NA,NA,TRBJ1-2,15,TRBV10-3,CAISEIASSNYGYTF,TGTGCCATCAGTGAGATAGCTTCTTCTAACTATGGCTACACCTTC
NA,NA,TRBJ2-7,17,TRBV5-5,CASSLLPTGPSSYEQYF,TGTGCCAGCAGTTTACTACCGACAGGACCGAGCTCCTACGAGCAGTACTTC
NA,NA,TRBJ2-7,13,TRBV6-1,CASSEAPYYEQYF,TGTGCCAGCAGTGAGGCCCCGTACTACGAGCAGTACTTC
NA,NA,TRBJ1-5,14,TRBV21-1,CASSNPGDHQPQHF,TGTGCCAGCAGCAACCCAGGGGACCATCAGCCCCAGCATTTT
TRBD2,once,TRBJ2-4,18,TRBV7-2,CASSLVSGGSLAKNIQYF,TGTGCCAGCAGCTTAGTAAGCGGGGGGTCCTTAGCCAAAAACATTCAGTACTTC
TRBD1,NA,TRBJ1-2,16,TRBV5-4,CASSGRQGEVLNGYTF,TGTGCCAGCAGCGGGAGACAGGGGGAAGTTTTGAATGGCTACACCTTC
NA,NA,TRBJ2-3,14,TRBV24-1,CATSAGGPTDTQYF,TGTGCCACCAGTGCCGGGGGGCCGACAGATACGCAGTATTTT
TRBD1,NA,TRBJ2-5,15,TRBV28,CASGRGRALQETQYF,TGTGCCAGCGGAAGGGGGCGCGCCCTTCAAGAGACCCAGTACTTC
TRBD2,NA,TRBJ2-1,15,TRBV27,CASSLGLAGHNEQFF,TGTGCCAGCAGTTTGGGGCTAGCGGGCCACAATGAGCAGTTCTTC
NA,few,TRBJ1-6,17,TRBV6-1,CASSAGFRSSYNSPLHF,TGTGCCAGCAGTGCAGGCTTTCGAAGCTCCTATAATTCACCCCTCCACTTT
NA,NA,TRBJ2-3,14,TRBV7-3,CASSLQAGTDTQYF,TGTGCCAGCAGCTTACAAGCTGGCACAGATACGCAGTATTTT
TRBD2,NA,TRBJ2-3,21,TRBV27,CASSSRLWGGEREGGTDTQYF,TGTGCCAGCAGTTCCCGACTATGGGGGGGAGAGCGGGAGGGTGGCACAGATACGCAGTATTTT
TRBD1,NA,TRBJ2-1,16,TRBV6-2/TRBV6-3,CASSYPGQGARNEQFF,TGTGCCAGCAGTTACCCTGGACAGGGGGCGAGGAATGAGCAGTTCTTC
TRBD1,NA,TRBJ1-1,12,TRBV24-1,CATSDTGEQAFF,TGTGCCACCAGTGACACAGGGGAGCAAGCTTTCTTT
NA,NA,TRBJ2-7,12,TRBV7-9,CASSLDFNEQYF,TGTGCCAGCAGCTTAGATTTCAACGAGCAGTACTTC
NA,NA,TRBJ2-2,15,TRBV11-3,CASSLRRANTGELFF,TGTGCCAGCAGCTTACGTCGAGCGAACACCGGGGAGCTGTTTTTT
NA,few,TRBJ2-7,12,TRBV10-2,CASSESANEQYF,TGCGCCAGCAGTGAGTCAGCCAACGAGCAGTACTTC
NA,NA,TRBJ2-1,11,TRBV9,CASSLHNEQFF,TGTGCCAGCAGCCTTCACAATGAGCAGTTCTTC
NA,NA,TRBJ1-2,14,TRBV13,CASTQGREAYGYTF,TGTGCCAGCACCCAGGGGAGGGAGGCCTATGGCTACACCTTC
TRBD2,NA,TRBJ2-5,17,TRBV3-1/TRBV3-2,CASSQDEGLAGSETQYF,TGTGCCAGCAGCCAAGATGAGGGTCTAGCGGGGTCAGAGACCCAGTACTTC
TRBD2,NA,TRBJ2-5,16,TRBV4-2,CASSQVTRGGQETQYF,TGTGCCAGCAGCCAAGTAACGCGGGGGGGTCAAGAGACCCAGTACTTC
TRBD1,NA,TRBJ2-2,16,TRBV5-1,CASSPGRGTNTGELFF,TGCGCCAGCTCTCCAGGCAGGGGGACGAACACCGGGGAGCTGTTTTTT
TRBD2,NA,TRBJ2-5,14,TRBV3-1/TRBV3-2,CASRTSGRGETQYF,TGTGCCAGCAGGACTAGCGGGAGGGGAGAGACCCAGTACTTC
NA,NA,TRBJ2-3,16,TRBV7-3,CASSLGGAGRTDTQYF,TGTGCCAGCAGCTTAGGCGGGGCAGGGCGCACAGATACGCAGTATTTT
NA,NA,TRBJ2-7,15,TRBV2,CASSEAQTGTYEQYF,TGTGCCAGCAGTGAAGCGCAGACTGGAACTTACGAGCAGTACTTC
TRBD1,NA,TRBJ1-2,13,TRBV10-1,CASTRRQGYGYTF,TGCGCCAGCACGCGAAGACAGGGTTATGGCTACACCTTC
NA,NA,TRBJ2-2,16,TRBV5-1,CASSPYGGRGTGELFF,TGCGCCAGCAGCCCGTACGGGGGGCGCGGCACCGGGGAGCTGTTTTTT
TRBD1,once,TRBJ2-1,15,TRBV7-7,CASSSGQGVYNEQFF,TGTGCTAGCAGCTCCGGACAGGGGGTTTACAATGAGCAGTTCTTC
TRBD2,NA,TRBJ2-2,15,TRBV11-2,CASSFGGMVTGELFF,TGTGCCAGCAGCTTCGGGGGGATGGTCACCGGGGAGCTGTTTTTT
NA,NA,TRBJ1-5,14,TRBV2,CASTGMGSNQPQHF,TGTGCCAGCACAGGGATGGGGTCCAATCAGCCCCAGCATTTT
NA,few,TRBJ1-6,15,TRBV7-2,CASSLIQGTDSPLHF,TGTGCCAGCAGCTTAATTCAGGGGACGGATTCACCCCTCCACTTT
NA,NA,TRBJ2-5,12,TRBV19,CASSIGAETQYF,TGTGCCAGTAGTATAGGTGCGGAGACCCAGTACTTC
TRBD1,NA,TRBJ2-4,16,TRBV15,CATSRDRDRGLNIQYF,TGTGCCACCAGCAGAGATCGGGACAGGGGGCTCAACATTCAGTACTTC
TRBD1,NA,TRBJ1-2,13,TRBV4-1,CASSLDRDYGYTF,TGCGCCAGCAGCCTGGACAGGGACTATGGCTACACCTTC
NA,NA,TRBJ2-2,16,TRBV2,CASSAGGQGRTGELFF,TGTGCCAGCAGCGCAGGGGGGCAGGGAAGGACCGGGGAGCTGTTTTTT
NA,NA,TRBJ2-2,13,TRBV5-6,CASSLQDPGELFF,TGTGCCAGCAGCTTACAGGACCCCGGGGAGCTGTTTTTT
NA,NA,TRBJ1-5,14,TRBV6-6,CASSYVQEGQPQHF,TGTGCCAGCAGTTACGTCCAGGAGGGTCAGCCCCAGCATTTT
TRBD1,NA,TRBJ2-7,15,TRBV5-6,CASSHRGPSSYEQYF,TGTGCCAGCAGTCACAGGGGTCCAAGCTCCTACGAGCAGTACTTC
NA,NA,TRBJ2-3,12,TRBV11-2,CASSYNTDTQYF,TGTGCCAGCAGCTACAACACAGATACGCAGTATTTT
NA,NA,TRBJ1-2,15,TRBV3-1/TRBV3-2,CASSPVRQANYGYTF,TGTGCCAGCAGCCCAGTCCGCCAAGCTAACTATGGCTACACCTTC
TRBD1,NA,TRBJ1-4,14,TRBV28,CASRRQGASEKLFF,TGTGCCAGCAGGCGACAGGGGGCCAGTGAAAAACTGTTTTTT
NA,NA,TRBJ2-7,16,TRBV19,CASSTIGTLVSYEQYF,TGTGCCAGTAGTACTATCGGGACTCTCGTCTCCTACGAGCAGTACTTC
NA,NA,TRBJ1-2,14,TRBV18,CASSPETKTYGYTF,TGTGCCAGCTCTCCTGAGACAAAGACCTATGGCTACACCTTC
NA,NA,TRBJ2-2,14,TRBV2,CASSEFRNTGELFF,TGTGCCAGCAGTGAGTTCAGGAACACCGGGGAGCTGTTTTTT
TRBD1,NA,TRBJ2-5,14,TRBV7-9,CASSFRTGIETQYF,TGTGCCAGCAGCTTCCGGACAGGGATAGAGACCCAGTACTTC
NA,NA,TRBJ1-2,13,TRBV3-1/TRBV3-2,CASSVDRRGGYTF,TGTGCCAGCAGCGTTGACCGCCGAGGGGGCTACACCTTC
TRBD1,once,TRBJ2-2,15,TRBV6-4,CASSPVPGQGGELFF,TGTGCCAGCAGCCCAGTCCCGGGACAGGGCGGGGAGCTGTTTTTT
NA,NA,TRBJ2-5,15,TRBV5-4,CASSLELAGGETQYF,TGTGCCAGCAGCTTGGAGTTAGCCGGAGGGGAGACCCAGTACTTC
NA,NA,TRBJ1-1,15,TRBV9,CASSVDPGVNTEAFF,TGTGCCAGCAGCGTAGACCCAGGGGTGAACACTGAAGCTTTCTTT